These T cell receptor beta chains were read from a single sample in a study of blood T cell repertoires in COVID-19. TCRdb's table, derived via immunoSEQ multiplex PCR, lists solely in-frame clones and lacks some. The data contain under 200,000 clones, approximately 81% of them seen just once; the ten biggest clones take up about 15%. The sample taken for sequencing was peripheral blood. Source of these receptors: a woman aged 70-85 years with COVID-19, enrolled during active disease. The CDR3 runs from the conserved cysteine through the conserved F or W. The order of the fields is J gene, V gene, CDR3 protein.

J gene: TRBJ1-2; V gene: TRBV3-1/TRBV3-2; CDR3 protein: CASSQRENGYTF
J gene: TRBJ2-7; V gene: TRBV20-1; CDR3 protein: CSARLAHEQYF
J gene: TRBJ1-1; V gene: TRBV2; CDR3 protein: CASSLRVTEAFF
J gene: TRBJ2-2; V gene: TRBV7-2; CDR3 protein: CASSLLGGLNTGELFF
J gene: TRBJ1-3; V gene: TRBV4-2; CDR3 protein: CASSQDGAAGRTGNTIYF
J gene: TRBJ2-7; V gene: TRBV2; CDR3 protein: CASRADEQYF
J gene: TRBJ1-1; V gene: TRBV19; CDR3 protein: CASRPPLGREEGTEAFF
J gene: TRBJ2-5; V gene: TRBV10-3; CDR3 protein: CAISESQGTQTQYF
J gene: TRBJ2-1; V gene: TRBV12-3/TRBV12-4; CDR3 protein: CASSDGLAGVLFF
J gene: TRBJ1-3; V gene: TRBV29-1; CDR3 protein: CSVDPGGPGNTIYF
J gene: TRBJ1-2; V gene: TRBV6-4; CDR3 protein: CASSRPGYGYTF
J gene: TRBJ1-1; V gene: TRBV11-3; CDR3 protein: CASSLGQGMKTEAFF
J gene: TRBJ2-1; V gene: TRBV7-6; CDR3 protein: CASSHSYNEQFF
J gene: TRBJ1-3; V gene: TRBV27; CDR3 protein: CASSRWGEKNTIYF
J gene: TRBJ2-5; V gene: TRBV18; CDR3 protein: CASSDLRETQYF
J gene: TRBJ1-3; V gene: TRBV9; CDR3 protein: CASSVGSSSGNTIYF
J gene: TRBJ1-1; V gene: TRBV28; CDR3 protein: CASGPGTEAFF
J gene: TRBJ2-3; V gene: TRBV11-2; CDR3 protein: CASSLSLTDTQYF
J gene: TRBJ2-1; V gene: TRBV19; CDR3 protein: CASSMHGTYNEQFF
J gene: TRBJ2-3; V gene: TRBV10-3; CDR3 protein: CAISEGSGVDTQYF
J gene: TRBJ1-2; V gene: TRBV28; CDR3 protein: CASSFQRPYGYTF
J gene: TRBJ1-1; V gene: TRBV5-1; CDR3 protein: CASMGRMNTEAFF
J gene: TRBJ2-7; V gene: TRBV6-5; CDR3 protein: CASRRTGTVGDEQYF
J gene: TRBJ1-1; V gene: TRBV5-1; CDR3 protein: CASSFSLGYGFEAFF
J gene: TRBJ2-1; V gene: TRBV3-1/TRBV3-2; CDR3 protein: CASSLPQAGGYNEQFF
J gene: TRBJ1-4; V gene: TRBV15; CDR3 protein: CATSRAGWNEKLFF
J gene: TRBJ1-4; V gene: TRBV28; CDR3 protein: CASSSSGRTNEKLFF
J gene: TRBJ2-3; V gene: TRBV7-2; CDR3 protein: CASSRGARTDTQYF
J gene: TRBJ2-7; V gene: TRBV19; CDR3 protein: CASSGTGAYEQYF
J gene: TRBJ1-6; V gene: TRBV29-1; CDR3 protein: CSVESGDSPLHF
J gene: TRBJ2-5; V gene: TRBV27; CDR3 protein: CASSFTGQGQETQYF
J gene: TRBJ2-1; V gene: TRBV6-6; CDR3 protein: CASSPRLLHNEQFF
J gene: TRBJ1-1; V gene: TRBV5-1; CDR3 protein: CASSLHPTGDTEAFF
J gene: TRBJ2-2; V gene: TRBV2; CDR3 protein: CASSEFQGNTGELFF
J gene: TRBJ1-1; V gene: TRBV30; CDR3 protein: CAWNRVGPNTEAFF
J gene: TRBJ2-3; V gene: TRBV4-2; CDR3 protein: CASSQTGGNTDTQYF
J gene: TRBJ2-7; V gene: TRBV5-1; CDR3 protein: CASSLDGQGVWEQYF
J gene: TRBJ1-6; V gene: TRBV6-5; CDR3 protein: CASSTGSDFSPLHF
J gene: TRBJ1-5; V gene: TRBV7-8; CDR3 protein: CASSPVRNQPQHF
J gene: TRBJ2-3; V gene: TRBV27; CDR3 protein: CASSLGSGREDTQYF
J gene: TRBJ1-1; V gene: TRBV4-1; CDR3 protein: CASRLNTEAFF
J gene: TRBJ1-5; V gene: TRBV5-6; CDR3 protein: CASSGSRGNQPQHF
J gene: TRBJ2-1; V gene: TRBV3-1/TRBV3-2; CDR3 protein: CASSQGGDWYYNEQFF
J gene: TRBJ2-3; V gene: TRBV5-5; CDR3 protein: CASSAGTGFTDTQYF
J gene: TRBJ2-7; V gene: TRBV27; CDR3 protein: CASSEYGGQVRYEQYF